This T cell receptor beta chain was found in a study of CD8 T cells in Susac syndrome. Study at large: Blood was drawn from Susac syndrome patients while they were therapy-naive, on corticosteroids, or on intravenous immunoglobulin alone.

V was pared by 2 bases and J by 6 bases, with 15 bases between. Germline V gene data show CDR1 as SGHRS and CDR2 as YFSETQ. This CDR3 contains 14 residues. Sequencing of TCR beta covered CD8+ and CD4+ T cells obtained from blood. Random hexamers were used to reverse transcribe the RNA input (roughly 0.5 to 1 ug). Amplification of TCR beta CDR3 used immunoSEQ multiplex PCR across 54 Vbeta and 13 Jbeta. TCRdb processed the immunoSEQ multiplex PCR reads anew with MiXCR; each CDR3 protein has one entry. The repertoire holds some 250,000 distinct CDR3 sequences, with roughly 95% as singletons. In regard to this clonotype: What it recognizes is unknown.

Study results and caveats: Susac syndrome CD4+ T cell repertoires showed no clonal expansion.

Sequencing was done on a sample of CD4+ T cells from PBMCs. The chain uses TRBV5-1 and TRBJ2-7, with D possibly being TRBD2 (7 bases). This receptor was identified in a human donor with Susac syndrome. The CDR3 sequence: CASSFPGEGGEQYF. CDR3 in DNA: TGCGCCAGCAGCTTCCCGGGGGAGGGGGGCGAGCAGTACTTC.